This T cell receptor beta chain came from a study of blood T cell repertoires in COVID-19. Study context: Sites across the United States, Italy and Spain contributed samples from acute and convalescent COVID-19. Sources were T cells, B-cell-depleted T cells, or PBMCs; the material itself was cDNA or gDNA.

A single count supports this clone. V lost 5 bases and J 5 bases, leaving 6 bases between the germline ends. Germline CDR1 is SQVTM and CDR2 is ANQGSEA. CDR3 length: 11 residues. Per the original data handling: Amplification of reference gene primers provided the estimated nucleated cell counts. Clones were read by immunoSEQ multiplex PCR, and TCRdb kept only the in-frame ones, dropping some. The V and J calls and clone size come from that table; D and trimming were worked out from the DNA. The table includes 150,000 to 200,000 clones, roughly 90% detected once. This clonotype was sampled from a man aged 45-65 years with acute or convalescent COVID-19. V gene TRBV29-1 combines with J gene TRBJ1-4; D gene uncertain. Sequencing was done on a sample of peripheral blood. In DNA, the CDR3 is TGCAGCGTTAGGGAGAATGAAAAACTGTTTTTT. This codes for CSVRENEKLFF.